This T cell receptor beta chain was sequenced in a study of CD8+ T cells in alopecia areata (dated by TCRdb to the late 2010s). Some background on the complete study: Treated patients were enrolled in an open-label pilot trial of oral tofacitinib at 5 to 10 mg twice daily for moderate-to-severe alopecia areata. Patients on tofacitinib were biopsied at baseline and after 4 and 24 weeks of treatment, and several of the patients also had a later scalp biopsy. High-throughput TCRbeta sequencing was used to examine T cell clonal expansion in alopecia areata in both the C3H/HeJ mouse model and human patients. Scalp clonality was compared among normal scalp (n=4), patchy alopecia areata scalp (n=8), and alopecia totalis/universalis scalp (n=8). For the treated patients, the SALT score, which quantifies what percentage of scalp surface area is affected, served as the measure of disease severity. On the human side, TCRbeta sequencing was run on scalp tissue and on sorted CD4+ and CD8+ peripheral blood T cells from healthy controls and from alopecia areata patients with either patchy or totalis/universalis disease. The RNA source kit depended on sample type: the PAXgene miRNA kit for fixed scalp, the miRNeasy kit for PBMCs, and the RNeasy kit for mouse skin. Tofacitinib was administered for 6 to 18 months, and 6 months of follow-up off drug were then conducted to assess delayed response and recurrence. Amplification of TCRbeta CDR3 regions was done by immunoSEQ multiplex PCR using 35 Vbeta forward primers and 13 Jbeta reverse primers. Broad study findings and their caveats: Unlike mouse skin, which is dominated by gammadelta T cells, normal human skin has resident alphabeta T cells that are also sequenced, and this complicates analysis of the scalp TCR repertoire. Because the treated cohort was small and had just a single nonresponder, larger studies are needed to establish links between baseline CD8+ expansion and response. Shared TCR sequences between patients were less evident than in mice, which may be partly attributable to HLA diversity in the patient population. Scalp clonality and the number of expanded CD8+ clones among the top 100 scalp clones were significantly decreased by tofacitinib. Many expanded lesional clones persisted in scalp and blood during tofacitinib treatment, which may partly explain relapse after stopping treatment. Compared with normal scalp, lesional scalp, particularly in alopecia totalis/universalis, had higher clonality and more expanded CD8+ clones, which suggests antigenic drive.

CDR1 and CDR2, looked up from the germline V gene (reference sequence), are GTSNPN and SVGIG. The CDR3 runs 16 residues from the cysteine to the phenylalanine. Just CDR3 DNA is preserved here, 48 bases in frame from base 1. Trimming costs V 3 bases and J 0 bases, and their ends lie 14 bases apart. A remark on this clone: The specificity of this receptor is unknown. No much larger clonotype is one base removed from it; base qualities were not supplied.

The sample's treatment or condition label, in plain terms: oral pan-JAK inhibitor, 5-10 mg twice daily. Peripheral blood and lesional scalp punch biopsies were obtained from patients with alopecia areata. PBMCs were isolated by density centrifugation and stained for CD3, CD4 and CD8, and CD4+ and CD8+ T cells were sorted on a FACSAria. Library preparation used the immunoSEQ multiplex PCR assay. RNA was extracted from all samples and reverse transcribed into cDNA as template for TCR sequencing. First-strand cDNA was synthesized using SuperScript III with a 2:1 mix of oligo-dT and random hexamers. Amplification bias was assessed with a synthetic immune receptor repertoire, and residual bias was removed computationally. On the study's bioinformatics: Raw reads were preprocessed for error removal, and CDR3 was defined according to IMGT conventions as running from the conserved cysteine to phenylalanine. To get clonality, Shannon entropy was normalized by log2 of the number of productive unique TCRs and the result was subtracted from 1. Scalp TCRbeta sequences were cross-referenced with sorted blood CD4 and CD8 repertoires so that the CD4 or CD8 identity of scalp clones could be inferred. Drawn from immuneACCESS, this table holds only the in-frame rearrangements with V and J called that TCRdb kept. Clones are partly lost; checked studies trace under half to an unresolved V gene and leave the rest unexplained. The V and J calls and clone size were taken over from that table, and D and trimming were inferred from the DNA. The sample has fewer than 250,000 clones on record, about 40% of them singletons. The leading ten clones occupy 2% to 3% of the sample.

The TCR comes from a human donor with alopecia areata. The chain uses TRBV30 and TRBJ1-4; no confident D gene assignment can be made. This specimen consisted of CD4+ T cells sorted from blood, obtained at approximately week 37, from a patient treated with tofacitinib. The CDR3 protein is CAWSPRYAATNEKLFF. The bases are TGTGCCTGGAGCCCCCGATATGCGGCAACTAATGAAAAACTGTTTTTT.